This TCR beta chain is drawn from a study of blood T cell repertoires in COVID-19. Study-level information: The United States, Italy and Spain provided the acute and convalescent COVID-19 samples. Nucleic acid was either cDNA or gDNA, and it came from T cells, B-cell-depleted T cells, or PBMCs.

There are 11 residues in the CDR3. CDR1 and CDR2 (germline): MDHEN, SYDVKM. The V and J ends lost 3 bases and 15 bases respectively, with 12 bases between them. Per the original data handling: Amplified reference gene primers provided the basis for estimating nucleated cell counts. The data were produced by immunoSEQ multiplex PCR, yet TCRdb's version contains in-frame clones alone and is incomplete. V and J calls and clone size are copied from that table; D and trimming were computed from the DNA. This table has about 52,000 clones, roughly 88% appearing once. This TCR derives from a woman at least 80 years old with acute or convalescent COVID-19. The sample taken for sequencing was peripheral blood. The rearrangement links TRBV28 to TRBJ2-1; D might be TRBD1 (5 bases). The CDR3 reads CASSFQGYPFF. The DNA for the CDR3 is TGTGCCAGCAGTTTTCAGGGCTACCCGTTCTTC.